Listed below are T cell receptor beta chains from one sample, sequenced in a study of T cell responses to AZD1222 COVID-19 vaccine. Some clones are missing from TCRdb's copy, which holds only in-frame ones; the method was immunoSEQ multiplex PCR. The table lists fewer than 70,000 clones, 85% to 90% of them singletons. Sample: peripheral blood, taken 28 days after the second AZD1222 dose. These receptors were collected from an adult who received the AZD1222 COVID-19 vaccine. Both conserved end residues are part of each CDR3. D genes are given only for firm matches. Expanded clones are given a class, and other clones once, few, many or no size at all.

>TRBJ1-2|15|TRBV2|TRBD1|.
TGTGCCAGCAGTGCTATCGGGACAGGGGGCGGTGGCTACACCTTC
CASSAIGTGGGGYTF
>TRBJ1-5|14|TRBV7-2|TRBD1|.
TGTGCCAGCAGCCAAGGGACAGTCAATCAGCCCCAGCATTTT
CASSQGTVNQPQHF
>TRBJ1-1|14|TRBV29-1|.|.
TGCAGCGCCGTAGGGTCAGGGGCGTCCCCTGAAGCTTTCTTT
CSAVGSGASPEAFF
>TRBJ1-5|16|TRBV7-9|TRBD1|.
TGTGCCAGCAGCTTGGGCACAGGGGGCGGCTATCAGCCCCAGCATTTT
CASSLGTGGGYQPQHF
>TRBJ2-7|15|TRBV28|TRBD2|.
TGTGCCAGCAGTCTCGTTCGCGGGGGGCCCTACGAGCAGTACTTC
CASSLVRGGPYEQYF
>TRBJ1-1|14|TRBV5-6|.|.
TGTGCCAGCAGCCTTTTACAGGGATATACTGAAGCTTTCTTT
CASSLLQGYTEAFF
>TRBJ2-1|16|TRBV7-9|TRBD2|.
TGTGCCAGCAGCCCCCTCGGGCTAGCGCAGCGGGGTGAGCAGTTCTTC
CASSPLGLAQRGEQFF
>TRBJ1-5|18|TRBV6-2/TRBV6-3|.|.
TGTGCCAGCAGTTACTCGAAGCAAGACAGCCTACTCTGGCAGCCCCAGCATTTT
CASSYSKQDSLLWQPQHF
>TRBJ2-7|13|TRBV5-1|.|.
TGCGCCAGACACCCCGGGACGGCATCCGAGCAGTACTTC
CARHPGTASEQYF
>TRBJ2-7|14|TRBV5-4|.|.
TGTGCCAGCAGCTCCTCAGGGCCATCCTACGAGCAGTACTTC
CASSSSGPSYEQYF
>TRBJ1-6|17|TRBV3-1/TRBV3-2|TRBD1|once
TGTGCCAGCAGCCAAGGGGGGACAGGGTTTAACGCTTCACCCCTCCACTTT
CASSQGGTGFNASPLHF
>TRBJ2-4|17|TRBV15|TRBD2|.
TGTGCCACCAGCAGAGACGTCCTAGCGGTAGCCAAAAACATTCAGTACTTC
CATSRDVLAVAKNIQYF
>TRBJ2-3|13|TRBV10-1|.|.
TGCGCCAGCAGTAAAGACTATCTTCAAACGCAGTATTTT
CASSKDYLQTQYF
>TRBJ2-5|15|TRBV25-1|TRBD1|.
TGTGCCAGCAGTGCCGGGGACAGGGGGAGTGAGACCCAGTACTTC
CASSAGDRGSETQYF
>TRBJ2-1|13|TRBV6-2/TRBV6-3|.|.
TGTGCCAGCAGCCGCGACTGGGGTTCGGAGCAGTTCTTC
CASSRDWGSEQFF
>TRBJ2-7|14|TRBV5-1|.|.
TGCGCCAGCAGGCTGGGCCCTCTGACCTACGAGCAGTACTTC
CASRLGPLTYEQYF
>TRBJ2-1|12|TRBV11-3|TRBD2|.
TGTGCCAGCCAGCGGGGGGAAGGTGAGCAGTTCTTC
CASQRGEGEQFF
>TRBJ2-4|14|TRBV14|.|.
TGTGCCAGCAGCCTGCCTAGGCGAGAAAACATTCAGTACTTC
CASSLPRRENIQYF
>TRBJ1-1|15|TRBV4-1|TRBD1|.
TGCGCCAGCAGCCAGGGGGGACAGGGGGCCGCTGAAGCTTTCTTT
CASSQGGQGAAEAFF
>TRBJ1-2|12|TRBV3-1/TRBV3-2|.|.
TGTGCCAGCAGCCAAGCGGTACACGGCTACACCTTC
CASSQAVHGYTF
>TRBJ1-4|15|TRBV19|.|.
TGTGCCAGTAACTCCCCCCGGCATTTTGGCGAAAAACTGTTTTTT
CASNSPRHFGEKLFF
>TRBJ2-7|14|TRBV5-4|TRBD2|.
TGTGCCAGCAGCCAAACTAGCGAGACCTACGAGCAGTACTTC
CASSQTSETYEQYF
>TRBJ1-2|14|TRBV5-4|TRBD1|.
TGTGCCAGCAGCAGGGACAGCACTAACTATGGCTACACCTTC
CASSRDSTNYGYTF
>TRBJ1-2|15|TRBV24-1|TRBD1|.
TGTGCCACCAGTGACCCCGGGACAGGGGTCGAGGGCTACACCTTC
CATSDPGTGVEGYTF
>TRBJ2-3|16|TRBV9|.|.
TGTGCCAGCAGCCCCCGTCTGGGCCCCTCCGACGATACGCAGTATTTT
CASSPRLGPSDDTQYF
>TRBJ2-2|15|TRBV11-2|.|.
TGTGCCAGCAGCTTCCTTGGGCAGAACACCGGGGAGCTGTTTTTT
CASSFLGQNTGELFF
>TRBJ1-5|15|TRBV6-5|TRBD1|.
TGTGCCAGCAGAGGGACAGGGGGAGGCAATCAGCCCCAGCATTTT
CASRGTGGGNQPQHF
>TRBJ1-3|13|TRBV7-2|.|.
TGTGCCAGCAGCTTAAGGCTCGGAAACACCATATATTTT
CASSLRLGNTIYF
>TRBJ2-7|15|TRBV7-3|TRBD1|.
TGTGCCAGCAGCAAGGCAGGGGGCGCTTCCTACGAGCAGTACTTC
CASSKAGGASYEQYF
>TRBJ1-1|14|TRBV7-9|.|.
TGTGCCAGCAGCTTAGGACAGAGGAACACTGAAGCTTTCTTT
CASSLGQRNTEAFF
>TRBJ1-1|17|TRBV7-9|.|.
TGTGCCAGCAGCTCAACTACGGGCCGAAAGGTAGGCACTGAAGCTTTCTTT
CASSSTTGRKVGTEAFF
>TRBJ2-1|13|TRBV3-1/TRBV3-2|.|.
TGTGCCAGCAGCCAAGGGACATCCTTTGAGCAGTTCTTC
CASSQGTSFEQFF
>TRBJ2-3|15|TRBV3-1/TRBV3-2|.|.
TGTGCCAGCAGCCAAGATACGGCTAGCACAGATACGCAGTATTTT
CASSQDTASTDTQYF
>TRBJ2-5|15|TRBV6-5|.|once
TGTGCCAGCAGTTACGGGGGGGACACTCGAGAGACCCAGTACTTC
CASSYGGDTRETQYF
>TRBJ1-1|15|TRBV6-4|TRBD1|.
TGTGCCAGCAGTGACCGAGGACAGGGGAACACTGAAGCTTTCTTT
CASSDRGQGNTEAFF
>TRBJ2-7|13|TRBV9|TRBD1|.
TGTGCCAGCAGCGAACAGGGGACCCGCGAGCAGTACTTC
CASSEQGTREQYF
>TRBJ2-4|14|TRBV5-1|.|.
TGCGCCAGCAGCTTGGGTACGGGGATTGGCATTCAGTACTTC
CASSLGTGIGIQYF
>TRBJ2-1|14|TRBV7-2|.|once
TGTGCCAGCAGCCAAGAGGTAGTAGTGAATGAGCAGTTCTTC
CASSQEVVVNEQFF
>TRBJ2-7|12|TRBV3-1/TRBV3-2|.|.
TGTGCCAGTCTGGGGCCGTCCTACGAGCAGTACTTC
CASLGPSYEQYF
>TRBJ2-7|12|TRBV5-6|.|.
TGTGCCAGCAGCCGTTGGGCATCCGAGCAGTACTTC
CASSRWASEQYF
>TRBJ2-1|15|TRBV5-4|TRBD2|.
TGTGCCAGCAGCTTGGCGGTCCGCCAGCGGGGAGCGCAGTTCTTC
CASSLAVRQRGAQFF
>TRBJ2-7|14|TRBV11-3|TRBD1|.
TGTGCCGGATCCTCGGGGACAGGGGCCTACGAGCAGTACTTC
CAGSSGTGAYEQYF
>TRBJ1-4|13|TRBV23-1|.|.
TGCGCCAGCACTTGGGGGGTGGGCGAAAAACTGTTTTTT
CASTWGVGEKLFF